This is a list of T cell receptor beta chains from one sample in a study of neurological immune-mediated disorders. TCRdb fed the 5' RACE reads into MiXCR, producing one record per CDR3 protein. The table shows 87,000 or so distinct CDR3 sequences, with roughly 3.5% occurring only once. The sequenced sample consisted of PBMCs. The source of these receptors is a woman aged 45-59 years with multiple sclerosis. Each CDR3 is given with its conserved first and last residue. A D gene is named only where the DNA matches it firmly. Not every row has a clone size; where given, it reads once, few, many or a size class.

CDR3 protein | CDR3 DNA | D gene | J gene | clone size | V gene
CASSLIFGGTEAFF | TGCGCCAGCAGCTTGATTTTCGGGGGGACTGAAGCTTTCTTT | NA | TRBJ1-1 | many | TRBV5-1
CASSGQGGRTDTQYF | TGTGCCAGCTCCGGCCAAGGGGGACGCACAGATACGCAGTATTTT | NA | TRBJ2-3 | many | TRBV6-5
CASSSVGLGVNTEAFF | TGTGCCAGCAGCTCCGTCGGGTTGGGGGTGAACACTGAAGCTTTCTTT | NA | TRBJ1-1 | many | TRBV11-2
CASGGQGVERNYGYTF | TGTGCCAGCGGGGGGCAGGGGGTCGAACGTAACTATGGCTACACCTTC | TRBD1 | TRBJ1-2 | many | TRBV7-9
CASNRDNSPLHF | TGTGCCAGCAACAGGGACAATTCACCCCTCCACTTT | NA | TRBJ1-6 | many | TRBV9
CASSQDRGQGYEQYF | TGCGCCAGCAGCCAAGATCGAGGGCAGGGCTACGAGCAGTACTTC | NA | TRBJ2-7 | few | TRBV4-3
CASSKETNTGELFF | TGTGCCAGCAGTAAAGAGACAAACACCGGGGAGCTGTTTTTT | NA | TRBJ2-2 | NA | TRBV6-6
CASSPSQNTEAFF | TGTGCCAGCTCACCATCCCAGAACACTGAAGCTTTCTTT | NA | TRBJ1-1 | many | TRBV18
CASSQGPAGGWETQYF | TGTGCCAGCAGCCAAGGCCCAGCGGGGGGGTGGGAGACCCAGTACTTC | TRBD2 | TRBJ2-5 | many | TRBV3-1
CASSETSGAYNEQFF | TGCGCCAGCAGTGAGACTAGCGGGGCCTACAATGAGCAGTTCTTC | TRBD2 | TRBJ2-1 | many | TRBV10-1
CASSSPGGGANVLTF | TGCGCCAGCAGCTCCCCGGGCGGTGGGGCCAACGTCCTGACTTTC | NA | TRBJ2-6 | many | TRBV5-1
CSARTPLEQYF | TGCAGTGCTAGGACCCCCCTCGAGCAGTACTTC | NA | TRBJ2-7 | few | TRBV20-1
CSTTWGAGAEQYF | TGCAGTACAACTTGGGGGGCCGGAGCCGAGCAGTACTTC | NA | TRBJ2-7 | many | TRBV20-1
CASSSGQGATTEAFF | TGTGCCAGCAGCTCAGGACAGGGGGCGACCACTGAAGCTTTCTTT | TRBD1 | TRBJ1-1 | NA | TRBV7-9
CAIRDKTVTSSYEQYF | TGTGCCATCAGGGACAAGACAGTTACGTCCTCCTACGAGCAGTACTTC | NA | TRBJ2-7 | many | TRBV10-3
CASSLGMAGGAQPQHF | TGTGCCAGCAGCTTAGGGATGGCAGGGGGGGCTCAGCCCCAGCATTTT | TRBD1 | TRBJ1-5 | many | TRBV7-9
CSASGLNTQTQYF | TGCAGTGCTAGCGGACTAAACACTCAGACCCAGTACTTC | NA | TRBJ2-5 | many | TRBV20-1
CASGPGTVNTEAFF | TGCGCCAGCGGACCGGGGACAGTGAACACTGAAGCTTTCTTT | TRBD1 | TRBJ1-1 | many | TRBV5-1
CASSLARDSYEQYF | TGTGCCAGCAGCTTAGCCAGGGATTCCTACGAGCAGTACTTC | NA | TRBJ2-7 | many | TRBV7-9
CASSDGGLRALHF | TGTGCCAGCAGCGACGGGGGACTTAGGGCCCTCCACTTT | NA | TRBJ1-6 | many | TRBV7-9
CASSLEWPSGYNEQFF | TGCGCCAGCAGCTTGGAGTGGCCTAGCGGGTACAATGAGCAGTTCTTC | TRBD2 | TRBJ2-1 | many | TRBV5-1